The source of this T cell receptor beta chain is a study of CD8 T cells in ankylosing spondylitis. General observations from the study: Disease-linked clones reportedly showed significant enrichment in matched ankylosing spondylitis synovial fluid. Earlier reports found some motif variants in synovial fluid and blood in reactive arthritis. Disease-linked clones were CD8+ and relatively rare in peripheral blood. Within ankylosing spondylitis blood, a TCR beta motif made up of seven to nine highly homologous variants appeared to be characteristic.

This clonotype was recorded many times. Its target is unknown. 5'-RACE, quantitative and with molecular barcodes, yielded the TCR beta libraries. TCRdb reprocessed the 5' RACE reads via MiXCR and lists one record per CDR3 protein. The sample yields about 500,000 distinct CDR3 sequences, 5.3% seen once. Trimming took 2 bases from V and 2 from J; bases not matched to a gene: 4. CDR1 and CDR2 (germline): DFQATT, SNEGSKA (reference sequence). The CDR3 consists of 14 residues. This sequence originates from a male donor with ankylosing spondylitis. Sequencing input: blood, either unsorted or a sorted T cell fraction (not recorded which). V usage is TRBV20-1 and J usage is TRBJ2-5, with 8 bases identical to TRBD1. The CDR3 sequence is CSARHRTGQETQYF. For the CDR3, the DNA is TGCAGTGCTAGACACCGGACAGGGCAAGAGACCCAGTACTTC.